These 20 T cell receptor beta chains were all obtained from the same sample, sequenced in a study of cytomegalovirus exposure and HLA in healthy donors. This PCR relied on a set of 60 Vbeta primers and 13 Jbeta primers. Profiling relied on immunoSEQ multiplex PCR, and the TCRdb table lists in-frame clones only, not all of them. The data show over 100,000 clones, roughly four fifths seen once. The sample was PBMCs. The receptors shown here come from a woman in her fifties or sixties in good health and CMV-seropositive.

This rearrangement joins TRBV25-1 to TRBJ1-1, with D perhaps matching TRBD1 (6 bases). V lost 4 bases and J 3 bases, leaving 15 bases between the germline ends. The CDR3 runs to 15 residues. Germline CDR1 reads MGHDK; CDR2 reads SYGVNS. CDR3 protein: CASSVTGKGYTEAFF. CDR3 sequence (DNA): TGTGCCAGCAGTGTTACAGGGAAGGGGTACACTGAAGCTTTCTTT.

The V call is TRBV5-1, the J call TRBJ1-2, with a weak D call TRBD1 (6 bases). The CDR3 is 14 residues long. CDR1 and CDR2 from the germline V gene are SGHRS and YFSETQ. Trimming removed 5 bases at V and 7 bases at J, with 18 bases between. CDR3 sequence (DNA): TGCGCCAGCAGGCAATCTACAGGGCGAGGTGGCTACACCTTC. It codes for CASRQSTGRGGYTF.

The V call is TRBV5-5, the J call TRBJ1-3, with D possibly matching TRBD1 (6 bases). This CDR3 contains 17 residues. V gave up 4 bases and J gave up 2 bases, with 19 bases separating them. Germline V gene lookup returns CDR1 SGHKS and CDR2 YYEKEE (reference sequence). The CDR3 sequence is CASSAPGGAVAGNTIYF. The CDR3 DNA reads TGTGCCAGCAGCGCCCCGGGGGGGGCAGTGGCTGGAAACACCATATATTTT.

V usage is TRBV6-6 and J usage is TRBJ2-1; the match to TRBD2 covers 9 bases. Germline trimming cut 3 bases from V and 7 bases from J; bases unmatched to any gene: 10. CDR3 length: 16 residues. Per germline, CDR1 MNHNY and CDR2 SVGAGI (reference sequence). CDR3: CASSYGGRAPQNEQFF. The CDR3 DNA is TGTGCCAGCAGTTATGGCGGGAGGGCTCCTCAAAATGAGCAGTTCTTC.

This clone was seen more than once but under ten times. V is TRBV9 and J is TRBJ1-5; possible D gene TRBD1, 5 bases. The CDR3 spans 15 residues. Trimming shortened V by 0 bases and J by 4 bases, and 11 bases separated the two germline ends. CDR1 is SGDLS and CDR2 is YYNGEE in the germline V gene. The DNA of the CDR3 is TGTGCCAGCAGCGTAGATGGGGGAGGAAATCAGCCCCAGCATTTT. This encodes CASSVDGGGNQPQHF. The whole variable domain, filled in from reference TRBV9 and TRBJ1-5, reads DSGVTQTPKHLITATGQRVTLRCSPRSGDLSVYWYQQSLDQGLQFLIQYYNGEERAKGNILERFSAQQFPDLHSELNLSSLELGDSALYFCASSVDGGGNQPQHFGDGTRLSIL.

This clone showed up just a few times. The chain carries TRBV7-9 and TRBJ1-2; 7 nucleotides match TRBD1. Per germline, CDR1 SEHNR and CDR2 FQNEAQ (reference sequence). The CDR3 runs to 14 residues. Trimming cost V 7 bases and J 2 bases; bases outside gene matches: 7. CDR3 residues: CASNPQGPNYGYTF. CDR3 bases: TGTGCCAGCAACCCACAGGGGCCCAACTATGGCTACACCTTC.

This clone showed up just a few times. This sequence joins TRBV6-5 and TRBJ2-7; 7 positions match TRBD1. This CDR3 spans 14 amino acids. Germline V gene data show CDR1 as MNHEY and CDR2 as SVGAGI. V dropped 5 bases and J dropped 3; count of bases not matched to a gene: 7. The CDR3 DNA follows: TGTGCCAGCAGTGAAGACAGGGCCCTCTACGAGCAGTACTTC. Translating it yields CASSEDRALYEQYF.

This clone has more than one count but fewer than ten. The CDR3 DNA reads TGTGCCAGCAGCCAAGTGGGGGGGCAGGTCGAAGGCGAGCAGTACTTC. As protein: CASSQVGGQVEGEQYF. The V gene is TRBV4-2, the J gene TRBJ2-7, with D perhaps TRBD2 (7 bases). V was pared by 1 base and J by 6 bases, with 19 bases between. This CDR3 has 16 residues. Germline CDR1 is LGHNA and CDR2 is YNFKEQ.

V usage is TRBV6-6 and J usage is TRBJ2-1; 9 bases agree with TRBD2. Germline CDR1 reads MNHNY; CDR2 reads SVGAGI (reference sequence). The length of the CDR3 is 16 residues. V lost 0 bases and J lost 7; bases outside the gene matches: 7. The DNA of the CDR3 is TGTGCCAGCAGTTACTCGAAGGCGGGGGGGCAGAATGAGCAGTTCTTC. This codes for CASSYSKAGGQNEQFF.

The chain joins TRBV27 to TRBJ1-1; D is unresolved. Germline lookup yields CDR1 MNHEY and CDR2 SMNVEV (reference sequence). The CDR3 loop spans 11 amino acids. The V gene lost 7 bases and the J gene lost 4 bases, with 7 bases spanning the gap. The CDR3 nucleotides read TGTGCCAGCAACGCGGGCACTGAAGCTTTCTTT. Amino acid sequence: CASNAGTEAFF.

The V and J genes are TRBV7-6 and TRBJ2-7; D is possibly TRBD2 (6 bases). Germline CDR1 is SGHVS and CDR2 is FNYEAQ. The CDR3 is 17 residues long. Trimming cost V 4 bases and J 0 bases, with 19 bases left between them. Here the CDR3 reads CASSSTLFTDYSYEQYF. The DNA of the CDR3 is TGTGCCAGCAGCTCAACCTTATTCACGGACTACTCCTACGAGCAGTACTTC.

The rearrangement uses TRBV10-3 and TRBJ1-4; 7 nucleotides align to TRBD1. Per germline, CDR1 ENHRY and CDR2 SYGVKD. J lost 7 bases, V lost 0 bases, and 5 bases had no gene match. There are 15 residues in the CDR3. The DNA of the CDR3 is TGTGCCATCAGTGAGTCTGAACAGGGGCGTGAAAAACTGTTTTTT. This codes for CAISESEQGREKLFF.

The chain has TRBV2 and TRBJ1-2; possibly TRBD1 for D (6 bases). The CDR3 loop spans 15 amino acids. V dropped 1 base and J dropped 6 bases, with 15 bases sitting between them. The germline CDR1 and CDR2 sequences are SNHLY and FYNNEI. The chain's CDR3 is CASSEGWGRTDGYTF. CDR3 nucleotides: TGTGCCAGCAGTGAAGGCTGGGGCAGGACAGATGGCTACACCTTC.

This rearrangement joins TRBV11-2 to TRBJ1-1; D might be TRBD1 (5 bases). CDR1 is SGHAT and CDR2 is FQNNGV in the germline V gene. The V end was cut by 5 bases, the J end by 1 base, with 17 bases between. CDR3 size: 16 residues. The CDR3: CASSLYKWGTNTEAFF. The CDR3 DNA reads as TGTGCCAGCAGCCTTTATAAGTGGGGCACGAACACTGAAGCTTTCTTT.

This clone was found a few times. Here the CDR3 DNA reads TGTGCCAGTAGTCAGAGACAGGGGAGTTACGAGCAGTACTTC. The encoded protein is CASSQRQGSYEQYF. The chain links TRBV19 to TRBJ2-7; 8 positions match TRBD1. The CDR3 totals 14 residues. V shed 5 bases, J shed 4 bases, and the junction held 7 bases outside the gene matches. Germline V gives CDR1 LNHDA, CDR2 SQIVND (reference sequence). The full variable domain, in which reference TRBV19 and TRBJ2-7 provide the parts outside the CDR3, is DGGITQSPKYLFRKEGQNVTLSCEQNLNHDAMYWYRQDPGQGLRLIYYSQIVNDFQKGDIAEGYSVSREKKESFPLTVTSAQKNPTAFYLCASSQRQGSYEQYFGPGTRLTVT.

CDR3 nucleotide sequence: TGTGCCAGCAGCCTGCGGACAGCTGGGAATGAAAAACTGTTTTTT. Translating it yields CASSLRTAGNEKLFF. The gene calls are TRBV5-4 and TRBJ1-4, with D perhaps matching TRBD1 (6 bases). Trimming took off 4 bases at V and 5 bases at J, with 15 bases between the two ends. CDR1 is SGHNT, CDR2 YYREEE, per germline (reference sequence). The CDR3 contains 15 residues. Full variable domain (remainder filled in from reference TRBV5-4 and TRBJ1-4): ETGVTQSPTHLIKTRGQQVTLRCSSQSGHNTVSWYQQALGQGPQFIFQYYREEENGRGNFPPRFSGLQFPNYSSELNVNALELDDSALYLCASSLRTAGNEKLFFGSGTQLSVL.

V is TRBV19 and J is TRBJ1-5, with D possibly matching TRBD1 (5 bases). The CDR3 sequence is 18 residues long. The V end was cut by 6 bases, the J end by 5 bases, with 26 bases between. CDR1 and CDR2 from the germline V gene are LNHDA and SQIVND (reference sequence). In DNA form, the CDR3 reads TGTGCCAGTAGAGCCTTGGGACCGCAACGGGACTACGATCAGCCCCAGCATTTT. It encodes CASRALGPQRDYDQPQHF.

CDR3 bases: TGTGCCAGCAGTTTCGGGGGGACGGTTCCAGAGACCCAGTACTTC. Amino acid sequence: CASSFGGTVPETQYF. The chain carries TRBV6-5 and TRBJ2-5, with 7 bases matching TRBD2. CDR1 and CDR2 from the germline V gene are MNHEY and SVGAGI. The CDR3 is 15 residues long. J was trimmed by 4 bases and V by 4 bases; bases with no gene match: 9.

V and J are TRBV6-5 and TRBJ2-7; a possible D gene is TRBD2 (6 bases). The V gene's germline CDR1 is MNHEY and CDR2 SVGAGI. The CDR3 has 14 residues. V gave up 6 bases and J gave up 5 bases, with 17 bases separating them. The CDR3 sequence: CASSFFPGTDEQYF. The CDR3 region has the DNA TGTGCCAGCAGCTTCTTTCCGGGGACTGACGAGCAGTACTTC.

V gene TRBV18 combines with J gene TRBJ2-1; 11 nucleotides match TRBD2. Germline loops: CDR1 KGHSH, CDR2 LQKENI. The CDR3 consists of 15 residues. V lost 1 base to trimming and J lost 10 bases; unmatched junction nucleotides: 6. The CDR3 DNA follows: TGTGCCAGCTCACCACGACTAGCGGGGTCGGAAGAGCAGTTCTTC. Encoded protein: CASSPRLAGSEEQFF.